These T cell receptor beta chains were read from a single sample in a study of cytomegalovirus exposure and HLA in healthy donors. Here immunoSEQ multiplex PCR was the method, and the copy in TCRdb shows in-frame clones only, minus some. The sample contains 130,000 to 150,000 clones, about four fifths of which appear only once. Source material: PBMCs. The receptors come from a woman aged 30 to 39 in good health and CMV-seronegative. Both conserved end residues are trimmed from each CDR3.

>TRBV6-1|13
ASSVGQGPNYGYT
>TRBV4-2|12
ASSQGQSYNEQF
>TRBV6-5|10
ASSSDSYEQY
>TRBV6-1|12
ASSVQGGYTEAF
>TRBV15|14
ATSRDPGVVGNTIY
>TRBV6-1|18
ASSAQLAGGPGAFQETQY
>TRBV7-2|11
ASSLEASETQY
>TRBV9|15
ASGRGASLYGANVLT
>TRBV15|14
ATSRVRRGGTDTQY
>TRBV19|11
ASSIPFVEKLF
>TRBV7-9|13
ASSFRTDANYGYT
>TRBV19|11
APPDRGDTEAF
>TRBV5-6|13
ASSPGTGISYEQY
>TRBV13|14
ASSSGGAGGPMAQY
>TRBV7-9|10
ASSHGTGGYT
>TRBV11-2|11
ASSLDPNFEQY
>TRBV28|10
ASRVRGKGYT
>TRBV5-6|12
ASSLGLAANVLT
>TRBV4-2|12
ASSQAGANSPLH
>TRBV11-2|12
ASSLGAAVYEQY
>TRBV19|12
ASSLKGAFNGYT
>TRBV11-2|13
ASSFRGQANEKLF
>TRBV7-2|12
ASSLKGTARGYT
>TRBV18|10
ASSPGGFEQF
>TRBV7-3|11
ASSLTRDGGYT
>TRBV7-9|12
ASSLGERAYEQY